The T cell receptor (beta chain) under discussion was sequenced for a study of T cells after yellow fever vaccination. The overall study: Libraries from low-cell-number fractions were prepared with the SMART-Seq v4 Ultra Low Input RNA kit.

At least ten counts were recorded for this clonotype. Its antigen is not identified. TCRdb processed the 5' RACE reads anew with MiXCR; each CDR3 protein has one entry. Of 140,000 to 150,000 distinct CDR3 sequences listed, under 8% are singletons. General study points: Few clonotypes appeared in both CD4 and CD8 compartments.

The receptor comes from a man younger than 45 who received the YFV17D yellow fever vaccine. The sample consisted of CD4+ T cells sorted from PBMCs, taken 10 days after the yellow fever booster vaccination.

CDR3 region: CASSQGGYTQYF. The DNA of the CDR3 is TGTGCCAGCAGCCAAGGGGGATATACGCAGTATTTT. The chain employs TRBV7-2 and TRBJ2-3, with TRBD1 as a possible D gene (6 bases). CDR3 length: 12 residues. The V end was cut by 5 bases, the J end by 7 bases, with 10 bases between. Germline-derived CDR1 and CDR2 are SGHTA and FQGNSA.